The 6 T cell receptor beta chains presented below share a single source sample, sequenced in a study of blood T cell repertoires in COVID-19. Sequencing used immunoSEQ multiplex PCR; TCRdb keeps in-frame clones, though not all of them. The sample consists of about 230,000 clones, over 85% of them appearing once. The sample was PBMCs or T cells enriched from blood (not recorded which). These receptors all stem from a woman younger than 45 with acute COVID-19.

The rearrangement uses TRBV18 and TRBJ2-2; perhaps TRBD1 as D (6 bases). V lost 0 bases, J lost 0 bases, and 8 bases lay in between. The germline CDR1 and CDR2 sequences are KGHSH and LQKENI. The CDR3 runs to 16 residues. CDR3 sequence (DNA): TGTGCCAGCTCACCACCTGGGGGCGCGAACACCGGGGAGCTGTTTTTT. It codes for CASSPPGGANTGELFF. The whole variable domain, filled in from reference TRBV18 and TRBJ2-2, reads NAGVMQNPRHLVRRRGQEARLRCSPMKGHSHVYWYRQLPEEGLKFMVYLQKENIIDESGMPKERFSAEFPKEGPSILRIQQVVRGDSAAYFCASSPPGGANTGELFFGEGSRLTVL.

This chain joins TRBV7-9 and TRBJ2-7; 10 bases line up with TRBD1. CDR3 length equals 16 residues. The ends lost 5 bases at V and 4 bases at J; junction bases unmatched: 11. Germline V CDR1 and CDR2: SEHNR, FQNEAQ (reference sequence). The CDR3 loop is CASSHNPGTGEYEQYF. The CDR3 DNA is TGTGCCAGCAGCCACAATCCCGGGACAGGGGAATACGAGCAGTACTTC.

The chain recombines TRBV7-9 with TRBJ1-6; D is unclear. The CDR3 runs 14 residues. Germline CDR1 is SEHNR and CDR2 is FQNEAQ (reference sequence). V lost 1 base to trimming and J lost 8 bases, with 9 bases between them. In nucleotides, the CDR3 is TGTGCCAGCAGCTTAGAACAGCCTTATTCACCCCTCCACTTT. This sequence encodes CASSLEQPYSPLHF.

This chain uses TRBV18 with TRBJ1-1; D is uncertain. The V gene's germline CDR1 is KGHSH and CDR2 LQKENI. Trimming took 3 bases from V and 1 from J, leaving 6 bases between them. This CDR3 is 13 amino acids long. CDR3 residues: CASSPKQNTEAFF. The CDR3 bases are TGTGCCAGCTCACCGAAGCAGAACACTGAAGCTTTCTTT.

The chain links TRBV11-3 to TRBJ2-7; the match to TRBD2 covers 8 bases. Germline values: CDR1 SGHNT, CDR2 YENEEA. Trimming took 1 base from V and 6 from J; bases not matched to a gene: 5. This CDR3 spans 14 amino acids. The DNA of the CDR3 is TGTGCCAGCAGCTTAGGTCGGGGGGGCTCCGAGCAGTACTTC. Encoded protein: CASSLGRGGSEQYF.

The J gene is TRBJ1-1, the V gene TRBV4-2; 7 bases agree with TRBD1. The CDR3 is 15 residues long. The germline V gene has CDR1 LGHNA and CDR2 YNFKEQ. The trim removed 0 bases at V and 5 bases at J, leaving 6 bases unmatched. The CDR3 loop is CASSQDTTGITEAFF. Written as DNA, the CDR3 is TGTGCCAGCAGCCAAGATACGACAGGGATAACTGAAGCTTTCTTT.